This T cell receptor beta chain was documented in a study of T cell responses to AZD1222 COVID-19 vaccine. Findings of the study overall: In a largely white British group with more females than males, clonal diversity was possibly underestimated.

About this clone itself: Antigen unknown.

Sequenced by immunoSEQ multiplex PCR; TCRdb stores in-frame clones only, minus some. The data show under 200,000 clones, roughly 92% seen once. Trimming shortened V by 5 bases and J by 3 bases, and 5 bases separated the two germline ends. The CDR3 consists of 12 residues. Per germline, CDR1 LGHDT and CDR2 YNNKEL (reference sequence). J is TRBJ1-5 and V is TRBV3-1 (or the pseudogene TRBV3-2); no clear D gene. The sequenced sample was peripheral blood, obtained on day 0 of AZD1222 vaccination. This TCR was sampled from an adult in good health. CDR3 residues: CASSSLNQPQHF. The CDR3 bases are TGTGCCAGCAGCTCCCTCAATCAGCCCCAGCATTTT.